This entry describes one TCR beta chain. The data are from a study of T cells after somatic rescue of genetic block. Repertoires were generated with immunoSEQ multiplex PCR, while TCRdb's copy carries only in-frame clones and drops some. The sample records some 74,000 clones, roughly 90% being singletons. The CDR3 runs to 14 residues. CDR1 SGHRS and CDR2 YFSETQ come from the germline V gene. Between the trimmed V and J ends, which lost 0 bases and 3 bases, there was a span of 8 bases. J is TRBJ2-3 and V is TRBV5-1, with D possibly matching TRBD2 (5 bases). The source of this sequence is a man aged 25 to 40. Sequencing was carried out using peripheral blood mononuclear cells (PBMCs). The chain's CDR3 is CASSLASGTDTQYF. The CDR3, as DNA: TGCGCCAGCAGCTTGGCATCGGGAACAGATACGCAGTATTTT.